Following are 18 T cell receptor beta chains from one sample sequenced in a study of blood T cell repertoires in COVID-19. Profiled with immunoSEQ multiplex PCR; TCRdb holds only in-frame clones, not every one. The sample lists about 400,000 clones; around 90% were seen once. The source material was PBMCs or T cells enriched from blood (not recorded which). All receptors come from a woman between 40 and 55 years old with acute COVID-19.

This chain connects TRBV30 to TRBJ2-3; 8 positions match TRBD2. Germline assignment: CDR1 GTSNPN and CDR2 SVGIG (reference sequence). V was pared by 2 bases and J by 1 base, with 5 bases of the junction left unmatched. CDR3 length: 15 amino acids. CDR3 residues: CAWSPGAGGTDTQYF. The CDR3 region has the DNA TGTGCCTGGAGTCCTGGAGCGGGGGGCACAGATACGCAGTATTTT. Based on the CDR3 plus reference TRBV30 and TRBJ2-3, the full variable domain is SQTIHQWPATLVQPVGSPLSLECTVEGTSNPNLYWYRQAAGRGLQLLFYSVGIGQISSEVPQNLSASRPQDRQFILSSKKLLLSDSGFYLCAWSPGAGGTDTQYFGPGTRLTVL.

The gene calls are TRBV5-4 and TRBJ1-5, with D tentatively TRBD1 (6 bases). Germline values: CDR1 SGHNT, CDR2 YYREEE (reference sequence). Trimming took off 0 bases at V and 6 bases at J, with 22 bases between the two ends. CDR3 length: 18 amino acids. The CDR3 reads CASSLARLRGNTPQPQHF. CDR3 bases: TGTGCCAGCAGCTTGGCCCGCTTAAGGGGGAACACGCCTCAGCCCCAGCATTTT.

The rearrangement uses TRBV4-1 and TRBJ2-2, with 8 bases that match TRBD2. CDR3 length: 13 amino acids. Germline CDR1 and CDR2: MGHRA and YSYEKL. With V trimmed by 4 bases and J by 13 bases, 8 bases remained unmatched. In DNA form, the CDR3 reads TGCGCCAGCAGCCGAAGCGGGGGTGAAGCGCTGTTTTTT. This encodes CASSRSGGEALFF.

The CDR3 protein is CASSQVAGGPNEQFF. The CDR3 DNA reads as TGTGCCAGCAGCCAAGTAGCGGGGGGGCCCAATGAGCAGTTCTTC. This chain joins TRBV3-1 (or the pseudogene TRBV3-2) and TRBJ2-1; 11 bases fit TRBD2. The V gene end was trimmed by 1 base and the J gene end by 6 bases; junction bases not matched to a gene: 2. Per germline, CDR1 LGHDT and CDR2 YNNKEL (reference sequence). This CDR3 region has 15 residues.

In the case of this clone: The same CDR3 arises from other DNA sequences in this sample as well. This chain joins TRBV20-1 and TRBJ2-7; no clear D gene. This CDR3 has 11 residues. Germline assignment: CDR1 DFQATT and CDR2 SNEGSKA (reference sequence). Trimming pared 2 bases from V and 1 base from J, leaving 3 bases between. CDR3 DNA sequence: TGCAGTGCTAGATCGTCCTACGAGCAGTACTTC. Translated, it gives CSARSSYEQYF.

Written as DNA, the CDR3 is TGTGCCAGCAGTTTGAGGGGACTACCCCTTTACGAGCAGTACTTC. It is translated as CASSLRGLPLYEQYF. The V gene is TRBV27, the J gene TRBJ2-7; 7 bases agree with TRBD2. The CDR3 consists of 15 residues. The V and J ends lost 3 bases and 4 bases, in that order; junction bases with no gene match: 9. Germline V gene sequence: CDR1 MNHEY, CDR2 SMNVEV (reference sequence).

The rearrangement uses TRBV20-1 and TRBJ2-5; D ambiguous. The CDR3 runs to 10 residues. Looked up from germline, CDR1 is DFQATT and CDR2 is SNEGSKA (reference sequence). V lost 4 bases, J lost 4 bases, and 4 bases lay in between. The CDR3 here is CSANRETQYF. The DNA of the CDR3 is TGCAGTGCTAATCGAGAGACCCAGTACTTC.

The chain combines TRBV5-5 with TRBJ1-3, with D possibly being TRBD1 (6 bases). The germline V gene encodes CDR1 SGHKS and CDR2 YYEKEE (reference sequence). V lost 4 bases and J 2 bases, leaving 16 bases between the germline ends. This CDR3 is 16 amino acids long. CDR3 loop: CASSQPGVVTGNTIYF. CDR3 DNA sequence: TGTGCCAGCAGCCAGCCAGGGGTAGTTACTGGAAACACCATATATTTT.

The V call is TRBV6-5, the J call TRBJ1-5, with unresolved D. V was clipped by 8 bases and J by 3 bases, with 11 bases between them. Germline CDR1 MNHEY, CDR2 SVGAGI. CDR3 length: 13 amino acids. DNA for the CDR3: TGTGCCAGCGGGGAGAGGGACAATCAGCCCCAGCATTTT. As protein: CASGERDNQPQHF.

The chain is built from TRBV30 and TRBJ1-1, with a tentative D call TRBD1 (6 bases). Germline V gene data show CDR1 as GTSNPN and CDR2 as SVGIG (reference sequence). Trimming removed 2 bases at V and 6 bases at J, with 13 bases between. The CDR3 runs 13 residues. Here the CDR3 DNA reads TGTGCCTGGAGTTACAGGGAGGGAGCTGAAGCTTTCTTT. Translating gives CAWSYREGAEAFF.

The V gene is TRBV11-2, the J gene TRBJ2-4; 7 positions agree with TRBD1. CDR1 SGHAT and CDR2 FQNNGV come from the germline V gene. Unmatched junction bases numbered 11, after V lost 11 bases and J lost 1 base. The CDR3 extends over 15 amino acids. This chain's CDR3 is CAWKTGILAKNIQYF. The CDR3 nucleotides are TGTGCCTGGAAGACAGGGATACTGGCCAAAAACATTCAGTACTTC.

This clone was counted a single time. The chain couples TRBV18 to TRBJ1-5; 7 bases align to TRBD1. CDR1 KGHSH and CDR2 LQKENI come from the germline V gene. The CDR3 loop spans 14 amino acids. Losses at the gene ends were 4 bases for V and 4 bases for J; bases not matched to a gene: 4. In DNA, the CDR3 is TGTGCCAGCTCACTCCGGGACAGAAATCAGCCCCAGCATTTT. Translating gives CASSLRDRNQPQHF.

J is TRBJ1-4 and V is TRBV5-1; D remains unclear. The CDR3 has 16 residues. In germline, CDR1 is SGHRS, CDR2 YFSETQ. V lost 4 bases and J lost 0, with 13 bases in between. The CDR3 coding sequence is TGCGCCAGCAGCCAAGACGCGGTAGCAACTAATGAAAAACTGTTTTTT. Amino acid sequence: CASSQDAVATNEKLFF.

The J gene is TRBJ1-1, the V gene TRBV5-1; 10 bases line up with TRBD1. This CDR3 has 15 amino acids. After removal of 4 bases from V and 10 bases from J, the junction contained 13 bases not matched to a gene. Germline assignment: CDR1 SGHRS and CDR2 YFSETQ. Here the CDR3 DNA reads TGCGCCAGCAGCATCATACCGGGACAGGGGTCGTTAGCTTTCTTT. This codes for CASSIIPGQGSLAFF.

This chain links TRBV4-1 with TRBJ2-3, with a possible D match to TRBD2 (5 bases). The V and J ends lost 2 bases and 0 bases respectively, with 21 bases between them. This CDR3 is 19 amino acids long. Looked up from germline, CDR1 is MGHRA and CDR2 is YSYEKL. The CDR3 reads CASSQPSGMEAASTDTQYF. Here the CDR3 DNA reads TGCGCCAGCAGCCAACCCTCAGGAATGGAGGCCGCTAGCACAGATACGCAGTATTTT.

The genes are TRBV12-3 or TRBV12-4 and TRBJ2-1; 7 nucleotides align to TRBD1. This CDR3 is 12 amino acids long. After removal of 7 bases from V and 8 bases from J, the junction contained 5 bases not matched to a gene. CDR3 amino acids: CASISTGDEQFF. For the CDR3, the DNA is TGTGCCAGCATCTCTACAGGGGATGAGCAGTTCTTC.

The rearrangement uses TRBV12-2 and TRBJ1-1. TRBV12-2 is marked as a pseudogene. The CDR3 contains 13 residues. In DNA, the CDR3 is TGTGCAAGTCGCCCCGATCGGGGCACTGAAGCTTTCTTT. It codes for CASRPDRGTEAFF.

This clone was found a few times. This sequence joins TRBV5-4 and TRBJ1-6; D is uncertain. The CDR3 is made up of 14 amino acids. Germline V gene lookup returns CDR1 SGHNT and CDR2 YYREEE (reference sequence). Trimming cost V 4 bases and J 8 bases, with 13 bases left between them. The CDR3: CASSITVIDSPLHF. CDR3 DNA: TGTGCCAGCAGCATAACTGTGATAGATTCACCCCTCCACTTT.